Detailed here is one T cell receptor (beta chain). The sample belongs to a study of human T cells and chemical hapten exposure. Study at large: TCR yields per sample varied, mainly owing to small pooled library volume differences.

Separate cDNA molecules received unique molecular identifiers, which the library attached to them. One entry per CDR3 protein, called by TCRdb with MiXCR from the RACE reads. In the table there are about 380,000 distinct CDR3 sequences, roughly 5% of which are singletons. The time point: pre-sensitization, week 0. Treatment indicated: therapeutic diphenylcyclopropenone sensitization with weekly scalp DPC. Staff drew blood before applying each patch test. Alopecia patients between 18 and 70 years old and suitable for DPC were used as donors. The CDR3 sequence is 13 residues long. Germline V gene data show CDR1 as MNHEY and CDR2 as SVGEGT. Deletions cut 7 bases from V and 7 bases from J, with 16 bases between.

The sequence was collected from a woman aged 50 to 65 with alopecia areata. Some clones in this sample may be carry-over from other donors' samples. Sequenced material: whole blood, taken in connection with sensitization to the hapten diphenylcyclopropenone (DPC). The J gene is TRBJ1-1, the V gene TRBV6-2 or TRBV6-3; a weak D match, TRBD1 (6 bases). CDR3 in DNA: TGTGCCAGCATTCAGGGGCAGAACTTTGAAGCTTTCTTT. Its protein product is CASIQGQNFEAFF.